Sequencing of this T cell receptor (beta chain) was carried out in a study of blood T cell repertoires in COVID-19. Study summary: Sites across the United States, Italy and Spain contributed samples from acute and convalescent COVID-19. From T cells, B-cell-depleted T cells, or PBMCs came the material, which was cDNA or gDNA.

V was pared by 5 bases and J by 6 bases, with 16 bases between. Germline V lookup: CDR1 SGHAT, CDR2 FQNNGV. This CDR3 comprises 14 residues. As processed by the authors: Researchers report that nucleated cell counts were estimated from reference gene primer amplification. Profiled with immunoSEQ multiplex PCR; TCRdb holds only in-frame clones, not every one. V and J calls plus clone size are reproduced from that table; the DNA served to infer D and trimming. The top ten hold about 4.3% of the sample, which has under 300,000 clones, approximately 82% seen once. This chain joins TRBV11-2 and TRBJ1-1; D might be TRBD1 (5 bases). Sequencing input: peripheral blood. The source is a man aged 55 to 70 who had recovered from COVID-19. CDR3 bases: TGTGCCAGCAGCCCTCAGGCGGGGGTAGCTGAAGCTTTCTTT. Protein: CASSPQAGVAEAFF.